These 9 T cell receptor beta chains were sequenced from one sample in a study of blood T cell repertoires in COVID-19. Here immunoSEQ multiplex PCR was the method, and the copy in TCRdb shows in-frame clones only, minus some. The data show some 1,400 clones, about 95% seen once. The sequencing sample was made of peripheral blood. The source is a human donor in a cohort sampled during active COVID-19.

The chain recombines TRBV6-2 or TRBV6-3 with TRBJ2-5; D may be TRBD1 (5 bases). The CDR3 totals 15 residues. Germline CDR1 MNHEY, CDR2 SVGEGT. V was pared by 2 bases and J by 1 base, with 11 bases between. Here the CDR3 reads CASSYGGAPQETQYF. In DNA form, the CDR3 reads TGTGCCAGCAGTTACGGTGGGGCGCCCCAAGAGACCCAGTACTTC.

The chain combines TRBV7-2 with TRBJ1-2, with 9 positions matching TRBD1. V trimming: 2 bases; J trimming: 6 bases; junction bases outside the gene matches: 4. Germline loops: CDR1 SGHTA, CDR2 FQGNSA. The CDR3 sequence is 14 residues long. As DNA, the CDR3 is TGTGCCAGCAGCTTAAGGGGACAGGGCGATGGCTACACCTTC. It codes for CASSLRGQGDGYTF.

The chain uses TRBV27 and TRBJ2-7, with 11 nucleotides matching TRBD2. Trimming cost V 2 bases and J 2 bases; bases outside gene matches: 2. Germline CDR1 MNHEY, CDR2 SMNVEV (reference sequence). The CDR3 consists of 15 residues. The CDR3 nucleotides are TGTGCCAGCAGTTTACTAGCGGGAGGCCCCTACGAGCAGTACTTC. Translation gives CASSLLAGGPYEQYF.

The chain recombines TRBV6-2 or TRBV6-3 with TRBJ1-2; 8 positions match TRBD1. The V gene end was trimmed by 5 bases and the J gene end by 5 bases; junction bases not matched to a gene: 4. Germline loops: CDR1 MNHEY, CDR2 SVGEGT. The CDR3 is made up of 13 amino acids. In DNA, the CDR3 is TGTGCCAGCAGTAAGACAGGGGAGTATGGCTACACCTTC. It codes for CASSKTGEYGYTF.

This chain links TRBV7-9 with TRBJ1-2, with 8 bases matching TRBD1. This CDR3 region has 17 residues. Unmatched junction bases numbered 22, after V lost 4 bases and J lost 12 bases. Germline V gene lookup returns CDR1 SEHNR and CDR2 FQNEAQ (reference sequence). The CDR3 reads CASSSHLQGGPRKLDTF. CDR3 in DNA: TGTGCCAGCAGCTCACATCTACAGGGGGGCCCCCGCAAATTGGACACCTTC.

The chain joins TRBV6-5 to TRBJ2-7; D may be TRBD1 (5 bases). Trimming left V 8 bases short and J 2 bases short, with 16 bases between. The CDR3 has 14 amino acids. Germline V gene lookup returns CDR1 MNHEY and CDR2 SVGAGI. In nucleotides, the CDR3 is TGTGCCAGCGGCGGCAGGGCAGAGACCTACGAGCAGTACTTC. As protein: CASGGRAETYEQYF.

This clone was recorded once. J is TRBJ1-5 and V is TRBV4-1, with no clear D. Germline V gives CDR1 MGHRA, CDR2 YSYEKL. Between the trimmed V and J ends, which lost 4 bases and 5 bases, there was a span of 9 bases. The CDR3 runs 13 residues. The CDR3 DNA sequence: TGCGCCAGCAGCCGCGAGGGTTATCAGCCCCAGCATTTT. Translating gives CASSREGYQPQHF.

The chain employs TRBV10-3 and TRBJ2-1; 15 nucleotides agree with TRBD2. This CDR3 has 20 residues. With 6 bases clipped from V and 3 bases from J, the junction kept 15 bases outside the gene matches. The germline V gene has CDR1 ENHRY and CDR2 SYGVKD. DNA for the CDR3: TGTGCCATCAGGGGGGACTATACCGGGACTAGCGGGAGGTTCTACAATGAGCAGTTCTTC. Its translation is CAIRGDYTGTSGRFYNEQFF.

The CDR3 is CASSLGGRAPPYEQYF. The DNA of the CDR3 is TGTGCCAGCAGCTTAGGGGGGCGGGCCCCCCCCTACGAGCAGTACTTC. This chain joins TRBV7-6 and TRBJ2-7; a weak D match, TRBD1 (6 bases). There are 16 residues in the CDR3. V was cut by 1 base and J by 2 bases, with 15 bases left in between. Germline CDR1 is SGHVS and CDR2 is FNYEAQ.